The 30 T cell receptor beta chains presented below share a single source sample, sequenced in a study of blood T cell repertoires in COVID-19. The protocol was immunoSEQ multiplex PCR, while the TCRdb copy is restricted to in-frame clones and leaves out a portion. The data contain under 70,000 clones, about 87% of them singletons. The specimen was peripheral blood. Every receptor here comes from an older woman with COVID-19, enrolled during active disease.

J is TRBJ2-5 and V is TRBV19, with 8 positions matching TRBD2. Germline V CDR1 and CDR2: LNHDA, SQIVND (reference sequence). Trimming at V came to 1 base and at J to 4 bases, leaving 17 bases not matched to a gene. This CDR3 has 19 amino acids. CDR3 in DNA: TGTGCCAGTAGTATAGGAGGAGGTGGTGCGGGAGGTGGACGAGAGACCCAGTACTTC. Amino acids: CASSIGGGGAGGGRETQYF. Full variable domain (outside the CDR3, taken from reference TRBV19 and TRBJ2-5): DGGITQSPKYLFRKEGQNVTLSCEQNLNHDAMYWYRQDPGQGLRLIYYSQIVNDFQKGDIAEGYSVSREKKESFPLTVTSAQKNPTAFYLCASSIGGGGAGGGRETQYFGPGTRLLVL.

This chain connects TRBV4-1 to TRBJ2-1; TRBD2 aligns across 12 bases. V lost 3 bases, J lost 8 bases, and 11 bases stayed unmatched. The CDR3 is made up of 17 amino acids. CDR1 and CDR2 from the germline V gene are MGHRA and YSYEKL. CDR3 sequence reads: CASSQPSGRAFPHEQFF. The CDR3 nucleotides are TGCGCCAGCAGCCAGCCTAGCGGGAGGGCCTTTCCGCATGAGCAGTTCTTC.

This sequence joins TRBV3-1 (or the pseudogene TRBV3-2) and TRBJ2-5, with 9 bases matching TRBD1. Germline V CDR1 and CDR2: LGHDT, YNNKEL (reference sequence). V was pared by 1 base and J by 0 bases, with 12 bases of the junction left unmatched. The CDR3 is 19 amino acids. The CDR3, as DNA: TGTGCCAGCAGCCAAGGTTGGTGGGTGTGGGACAGGGACCAAGAGACCCAGTACTTC. Its protein is CASSQGWWVWDRDQETQYF.

The chain employs TRBV7-9 and TRBJ2-3, with 10 bases identical to TRBD2. V lost 8 bases, J lost 2 bases, and 7 bases stayed unmatched. Germline CDR1 is SEHNR and CDR2 is FQNEAQ (reference sequence). This CDR3 comprises 15 residues. In DNA form, the CDR3 reads TGTGCCAGCCGGCGGACTAGCGGAATCACAGATACGCAGTATTTT. This gives the protein CASRRTSGITDTQYF.

The rearrangement links TRBV27 to TRBJ2-7, with 10 bases fitting TRBD1. Germline assignment: CDR1 MNHEY and CDR2 SMNVEV (reference sequence). Trimming took 6 bases from V and 6 from J; bases not matched to a gene: 8. The CDR3 sequence is 14 residues long. This chain's CDR3 is CASSPTWTGGEQYF. CDR3 bases: TGTGCCAGCAGCCCGACATGGACAGGGGGCGAGCAGTACTTC.

The genes are TRBV2 and TRBJ1-5; no clear D gene. The CDR3 contains 14 residues. The germline gives CDR1 SNHLY, CDR2 FYNNEI. Between the trimmed V and J ends, which lost 6 bases and 1 base, there was a span of 10 bases. CDR3 coding DNA: TGTGCCAGCAGCCCTGGGCTGAGCAATCAGCCCCAGCATTTT. Protein sequence: CASSPGLSNQPQHF. The variable domain in full, with the rest retrieved from reference TRBV2 and TRBJ1-5, is EPEVTQTPSHQVTQMGQEVILRCVPISNHLYFYWYRQILGQKVEFLVSFYNNEISEKSEIFDDQFSVERPDGSNFTLKIRSTKLEDSAMYFCASSPGLSNQPQHFGDGTRLSIL.

The chain links TRBV7-9 to TRBJ1-1; D call uncertain. V lost 1 base to trimming and J lost 1 base, with 10 bases between them. CDR1 SEHNR and CDR2 FQNEAQ come from the germline V gene (reference sequence). The CDR3 has 15 residues. DNA for the CDR3: TGTGCCAGCAGCTTAGTGCGAGAGTCGAACACTGAAGCTTTCTTT. This codes for CASSLVRESNTEAFF.

The J gene is TRBJ1-2, the V gene TRBV5-1; 8 positions agree with TRBD1. The length of the CDR3 is 14 residues. The ends lost 0 bases at V and 6 bases at J; junction bases unmatched: 4. Germline loops: CDR1 SGHRS, CDR2 YFSETQ. CDR3 amino acids: CASSLAGGRDGYTF. The CDR3 DNA reads TGCGCCAGCAGCTTGGCAGGGGGCAGGGATGGCTACACCTTC.

V and J are TRBV25-1 and TRBJ2-7; possible D gene TRBD2, 6 bases. CDR1 and CDR2 from the germline V gene are MGHDK and SYGVNS. The V end was cut by 1 base, the J end by 3 bases, with 10 bases between. CDR3 length: 14 residues. CDR3 coding DNA: TGTGCCAGCAGTGAATGGGGACTGAACTACGAGCAGTACTTC. Protein sequence: CASSEWGLNYEQYF.

The chain has TRBV12-3 or TRBV12-4 and TRBJ1-1; 9 positions agree with TRBD1. There are 13 residues in the CDR3. V lost 7 bases and J lost 6; bases outside the gene matches: 6. In DNA form, the CDR3 reads TGTGCCAGCAACAACAGGGGGCAAGCTGAAGCTTTCTTT. Amino acids: CASNNRGQAEAFF.

CDR3 sequence: CAWSLRAGGSFSNQPQHF. CDR3 nucleotides: TGTGCCTGGAGTTTGAGGGCAGGGGGGAGCTTTAGCAATCAGCCCCAGCATTTT. The chain carries TRBV30 and TRBJ1-5, with TRBD1 matching over 7 bases. The CDR3 extends over 18 amino acids. Per the germline V gene, CDR1 is GTSNPN and CDR2 is SVGIG (reference sequence). With 2 bases clipped from V and 0 bases from J, the junction kept 13 bases outside the gene matches.

The chain recombines TRBV3-1 (or the pseudogene TRBV3-2) with TRBJ2-3; no clear D. Trimming shortened V by 4 bases and J by 0 bases, and 17 bases separated the two germline ends. The CDR3 is 17 amino acids. Germline V gene data show CDR1 as LGHDT and CDR2 as YNNKEL (reference sequence). The CDR3 DNA follows: TGTGCCAGCAGCCCCATGTCCATCCCCGGGAGCACAGATACGCAGTATTTT. This gives the protein CASSPMSIPGSTDTQYF.

The rearrangement joins TRBV6-5 to TRBJ1-1; no clear D. In germline, CDR1 is MNHEY, CDR2 SVGAGI. V lost 0 bases and J lost 7, with 9 bases in between. The CDR3 is made up of 13 amino acids. CDR3 region: CASSYSTGYEAFF. CDR3 nucleotides: TGTGCCAGCAGTTACTCGACCGGGTATGAAGCTTTCTTT.

The chain is built from TRBV6-5 and TRBJ1-2, with 9 bases fitting TRBD1. Losses at the gene ends were 0 bases for V and 5 bases for J; bases not matched to a gene: 1. The CDR3 is 14 amino acids. Germline lookup yields CDR1 MNHEY and CDR2 SVGAGI. CDR3 protein: CASSYSTGGYGYTF. CDR3 DNA: TGTGCCAGCAGTTACTCGACAGGGGGGTATGGCTACACCTTC.

This chain uses TRBV29-1 with TRBJ2-7, with 9 positions matching TRBD2. Trimming at V came to 8 bases and at J to 2 bases, leaving 10 bases not matched to a gene. Germline V gene data show CDR1 as SQVTM and CDR2 as ANQGSEA. CDR3 length equals 14 residues. DNA of the CDR3: TGCAGCACGAGACTAGCGGACGACCCCTACGAGCAGTACTTC. It is translated as CSTRLADDPYEQYF.

CDR3 sequence (DNA): TGTGCCAGCAGCCCGCGGACTAGTCTCGCGGGAGAGACCCAGTACTTC. Translation: CASSPRTSLAGETQYF. The genes are TRBV7-8 and TRBJ2-5; 7 bases match TRBD2. The trim removed 5 bases at V and 4 bases at J, leaving 13 bases unmatched. The CDR3 contains 16 residues. The germline V gene has CDR1 SGHVS and CDR2 FQNEAQ. The whole variable domain, remainder taken from reference TRBV7-8 and TRBJ2-5, is GAGVSQSPRYKVAKRGQDVALRCDPISGHVSLFWYQQALGQGPEFLTYFQNEAQLDKSGLPSDRFFAERPEGSVSTLKIQRTQQEDSAVYLCASSPRTSLAGETQYFGPGTRLLVL.

The chain employs TRBV7-9 and TRBJ2-5; TRBD2 agrees at 8 bases. V lost 5 bases and J lost 2; bases outside the gene matches: 4. The CDR3 consists of 14 residues. Germline CDR1 and CDR2: SEHNR and FQNEAQ (reference sequence). The CDR3 DNA reads TGTGCCAGCAGCCAGGGACTAGGGCAAGAGACCCAGTACTTC. Its protein product is CASSQGLGQETQYF.

This clone was seen once. This sequence joins TRBV10-3 and TRBJ2-2; 7 bases map to TRBD1. CDR1 is ENHRY, CDR2 SYGVKD, per germline. The length of the CDR3 is 17 residues. With V trimmed by 6 bases and J by 3 bases, 13 bases remained unmatched. The CDR3 DNA is TGTGCCATCAGCAACGGGACAGCCGGATGGGACACCGGGGAGCTGTTTTTT. Translated, it gives CAISNGTAGWDTGELFF.

The chain couples TRBV6-2 or TRBV6-3 to TRBJ1-1; possible D gene TRBD1, 6 bases. The ends were cut back, 6 bases at V and 5 bases at J, with 19 bases in the middle. Germline V lookup: CDR1 MNHEY, CDR2 SVGEGT. CDR3 length: 15 amino acids. CDR3 protein: CASSPGGGLSTEAFF. The CDR3 region has the DNA TGTGCCAGCAGCCCTGGGGGGGGCCTAAGTACTGAAGCTTTCTTT.

The chain carries TRBV6-5 and TRBJ2-2; D is unresolved. This CDR3 spans 10 amino acids. V gave up 8 bases and J gave up 7 bases, with 5 bases separating them. Germline V lookup: CDR1 MNHEY, CDR2 SVGAGI. The CDR3 protein is CASGRGELFF. The CDR3 nucleotides are TGTGCCAGCGGCCGCGGGGAGCTGTTTTTT.

V gene TRBV5-1 combines with J gene TRBJ2-1; 7 bases line up with TRBD1. The CDR3 extends over 13 amino acids. The germline V gene has CDR1 SGHRS and CDR2 YFSETQ. Unmatched junction bases numbered 2, after V lost 2 bases and J lost 6 bases. CDR3 in amino acids: CASSLGGFNEQFF. CDR3 DNA: TGCGCCAGCAGCTTAGGGGGCTTCAATGAGCAGTTCTTC.

The V and J genes are TRBV3-1 (or the pseudogene TRBV3-2) and TRBJ2-5; 10 nucleotides align to TRBD2. V lost 0 bases and J lost 7; bases outside the gene matches: 20. The CDR3 is 20 residues long. The germline V gene has CDR1 LGHDT and CDR2 YNNKEL (reference sequence). CDR3 in amino acids: CASSQDPASGSPVWWATQYF. As DNA, the CDR3 is TGTGCCAGCAGCCAAGATCCCGCTAGCGGGAGTCCTGTTTGGTGGGCGACCCAGTACTTC.

The V gene is TRBV19, the J gene TRBJ2-1, with 12 bases aligning to TRBD2. Germline-derived CDR1 and CDR2 are LNHDA and SQIVND (reference sequence). V was clipped by 7 bases and J by 5 bases; unmatched bases: 9. This CDR3 is 16 amino acids long. CDR3 DNA: TGTGCCAGTACCCTACGGACTAGCGGGAACAACAATGAGCAGTTCTTC. Its protein is CASTLRTSGNNNEQFF.

This chain joins TRBV5-6 and TRBJ1-5, with unresolved D. V gave up 2 bases and J gave up 3 bases, with 21 bases separating them. The germline V gene encodes CDR1 SGHDT and CDR2 YYEEEE. The CDR3 covers 18 residues. The CDR3 region is CASSFHETHRPYNQPQHF. The DNA for the CDR3 is TGTGCCAGCAGCTTCCACGAGACACATCGGCCCTACAATCAGCCCCAGCATTTT.

This chain uses TRBV28 with TRBJ2-7; TRBD2 is a possible D gene (5 bases). This CDR3 is built from 15 residues. Germline V gene lookup returns CDR1 MDHEN and CDR2 SYDVKM. Trimming removed 3 bases from V and 4 bases from J, with 16 bases in between. CDR3 sequence: CASSFLPEERYEQYF. In DNA, the CDR3 is TGTGCCAGCAGTTTTCTGCCGGAGGAGCGATACGAGCAGTACTTC. The full variable domain, its missing parts supplied by reference TRBV28 and TRBJ2-7, is DVKVTQSSRYLVKRTGEKVFLECVQDMDHENMFWYRQDPGLGLRLIYFSYDVKMKEKGDIPEGYSVSREKKERFSLILESASTNQTSMYLCASSFLPEERYEQYFGPGTRLTVT.

The chain joins TRBV28 to TRBJ2-3; 9 bases map to TRBD1. This CDR3 has 13 amino acids. The germline V gene has CDR1 MDHEN and CDR2 SYDVKM. V shed 10 bases, J shed 8 bases, and the junction held 10 bases outside the gene matches. In DNA form, the CDR3 reads TGTGCCAATCGGGACAGGGTGGCGGGTACGCAGTATTTT. Its translation: CANRDRVAGTQYF.

This clone was picked up a small number of times. This sequence joins TRBV5-1 and TRBJ2-7; possible D gene TRBD2, 6 bases. The CDR3 consists of 14 residues. V lost 2 bases, J lost 2 bases, and 11 bases lay in between. Germline CDR1 reads SGHRS; CDR2 reads YFSETQ. CDR3 region: CASSFLASTYEQYF. CDR3 DNA: TGCGCCAGCAGCTTCCTAGCGAGTACCTACGAGCAGTACTTC.

The rearrangement uses TRBV28 and TRBJ1-2, with D possibly matching TRBD1 (5 bases). The CDR3 is 15 residues long. Trimming took 6 bases from V and 1 from J, leaving 15 bases between them. Germline values: CDR1 MDHEN, CDR2 SYDVKM. The CDR3 region has the DNA TGTGCCAGCAGGTTCGGGGGTGAAGGTAACTATGGCTACACCTTC. It yields the protein CASRFGGEGNYGYTF.

In DNA form, the CDR3 reads TGTGCCAGCAGCGTAAACTTCTGGAGCTACAATGAGCAGTTCTTC. Protein sequence: CASSVNFWSYNEQFF. The chain carries TRBV9 and TRBJ2-1; the D is unclear. V gave up 1 base and J gave up 3 bases, with 11 bases separating them. The CDR3 sequence is 15 residues long. From germline, CDR1 is SGDLS and CDR2 YYNGEE.

The chain employs TRBV6-5 and TRBJ2-5; D is perhaps TRBD1 (7 bases). Germline CDR1 MNHEY, CDR2 SVGAGI. This CDR3 region has 14 residues. The germline V and J ends were trimmed by 6 bases and 2 bases, with 13 bases remaining between them. CDR3 loop: CASSPGGLQETQYF. Here the CDR3 DNA reads TGTGCCAGCAGCCCAGGGGGGCTACAAGAGACCCAGTACTTC.